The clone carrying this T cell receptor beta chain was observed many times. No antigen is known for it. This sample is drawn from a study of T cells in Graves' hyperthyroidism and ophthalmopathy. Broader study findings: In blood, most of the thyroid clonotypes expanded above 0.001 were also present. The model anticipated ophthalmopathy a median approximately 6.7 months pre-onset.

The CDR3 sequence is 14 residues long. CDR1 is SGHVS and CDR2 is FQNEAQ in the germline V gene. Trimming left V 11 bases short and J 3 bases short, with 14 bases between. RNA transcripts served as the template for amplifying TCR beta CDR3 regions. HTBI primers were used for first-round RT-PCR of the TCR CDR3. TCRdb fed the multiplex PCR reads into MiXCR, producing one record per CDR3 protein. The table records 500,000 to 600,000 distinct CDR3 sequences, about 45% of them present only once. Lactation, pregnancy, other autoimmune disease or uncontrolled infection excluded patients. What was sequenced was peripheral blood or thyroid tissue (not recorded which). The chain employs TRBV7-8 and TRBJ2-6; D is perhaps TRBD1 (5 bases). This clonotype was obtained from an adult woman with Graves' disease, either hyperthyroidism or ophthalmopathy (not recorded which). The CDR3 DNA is TGTGCCGGACACACGGGTTATGGGGCCAACGTCCTGACTTTC. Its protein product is CAGHTGYGANVLTF.